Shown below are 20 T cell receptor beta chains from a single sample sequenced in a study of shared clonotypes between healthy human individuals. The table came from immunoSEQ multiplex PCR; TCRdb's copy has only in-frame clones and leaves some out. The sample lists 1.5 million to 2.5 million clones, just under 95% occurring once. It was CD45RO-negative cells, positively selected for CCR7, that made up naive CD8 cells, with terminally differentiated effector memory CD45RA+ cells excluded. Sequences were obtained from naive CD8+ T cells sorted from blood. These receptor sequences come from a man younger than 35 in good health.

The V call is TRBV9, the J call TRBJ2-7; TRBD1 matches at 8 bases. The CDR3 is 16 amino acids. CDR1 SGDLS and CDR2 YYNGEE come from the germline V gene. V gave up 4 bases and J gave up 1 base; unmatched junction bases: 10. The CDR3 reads CASSPHPGQVSYEQYF. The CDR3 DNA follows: TGTGCCAGCAGCCCTCACCCGGGACAGGTTTCCTACGAGCAGTACTTC.

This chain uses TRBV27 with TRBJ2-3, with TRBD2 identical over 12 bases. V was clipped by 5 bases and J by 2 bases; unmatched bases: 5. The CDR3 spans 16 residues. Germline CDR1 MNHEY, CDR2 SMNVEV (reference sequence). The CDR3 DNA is TGTGCCAGCAGTAGACTAGCGGGGGCTCACACAGATACGCAGTATTTT. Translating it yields CASSRLAGAHTDTQYF.

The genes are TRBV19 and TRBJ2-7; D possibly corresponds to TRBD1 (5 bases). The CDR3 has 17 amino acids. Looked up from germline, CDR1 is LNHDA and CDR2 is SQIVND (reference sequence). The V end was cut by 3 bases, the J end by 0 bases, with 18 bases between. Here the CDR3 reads CASSMRSFGRVSYEQYF. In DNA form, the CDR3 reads TGTGCCAGTAGTATGCGCAGTTTCGGCAGGGTCTCCTACGAGCAGTACTTC.

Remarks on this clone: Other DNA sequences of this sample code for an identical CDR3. The CDR3 sequence: CASSSGLVSTDTQYF. The CDR3 DNA reads as TGTGCCAGCAGCTCCGGACTAGTTTCCACAGATACGCAGTATTTT. The V call is TRBV7-3, the J call TRBJ2-3; 7 bases are a match to TRBD2. Germline-derived CDR1 and CDR2 are SGHTA and FQGTGA. The CDR3 totals 15 residues. V gave up 4 bases and J gave up 2 bases; unmatched junction bases: 6.

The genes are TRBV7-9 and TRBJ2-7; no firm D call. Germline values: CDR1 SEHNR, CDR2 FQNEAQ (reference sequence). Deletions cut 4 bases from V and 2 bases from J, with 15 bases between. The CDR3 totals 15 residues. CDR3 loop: CASSSVGSPAYEQYF. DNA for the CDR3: TGTGCCAGCAGCTCGGTAGGCTCTCCAGCCTACGAGCAGTACTTC.

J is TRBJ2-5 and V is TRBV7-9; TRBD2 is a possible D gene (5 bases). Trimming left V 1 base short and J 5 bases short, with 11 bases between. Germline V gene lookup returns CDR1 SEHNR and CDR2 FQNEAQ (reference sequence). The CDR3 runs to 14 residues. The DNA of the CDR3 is TGTGCCAGCAGCTTAGACAAGGGCGGGGAGACCCAGTACTTC. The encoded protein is CASSLDKGGETQYF. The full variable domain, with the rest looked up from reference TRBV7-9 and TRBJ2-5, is DTGVSQNPRHKITKRGQNVTFRCDPISEHNRLYWYRQTLGQGPEFLTYFQNEAQLEKSRLLSDRFSAERPKGSFSTLEIQRTEQGDSAMYLCASSLDKGGETQYFGPGTRLLVL.

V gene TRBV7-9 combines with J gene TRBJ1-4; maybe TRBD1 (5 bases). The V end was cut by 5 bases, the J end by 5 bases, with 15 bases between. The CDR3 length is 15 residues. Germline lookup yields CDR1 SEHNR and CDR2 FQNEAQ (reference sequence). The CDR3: CASSAPRGPNEKLFF. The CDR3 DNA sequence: TGTGCCAGCAGCGCCCCAAGGGGTCCGAATGAAAAACTGTTTTTT.

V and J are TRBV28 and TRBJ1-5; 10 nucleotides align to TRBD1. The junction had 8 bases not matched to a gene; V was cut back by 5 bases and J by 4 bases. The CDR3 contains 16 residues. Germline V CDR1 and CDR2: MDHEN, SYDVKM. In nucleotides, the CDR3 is TGTGCCAGCAGTACCTCAGGGACAGGGGCAAATCAGCCCCAGCATTTT. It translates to CASSTSGTGANQPQHF.

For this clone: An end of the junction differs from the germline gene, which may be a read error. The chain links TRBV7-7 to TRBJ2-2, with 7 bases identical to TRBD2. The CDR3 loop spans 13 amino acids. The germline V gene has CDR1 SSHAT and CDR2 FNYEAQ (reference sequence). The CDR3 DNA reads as TGTGCTAGCAGCTTCCTAGCGGACGGGGAGCTGTTTTTT. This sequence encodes CASSFLADGELFF. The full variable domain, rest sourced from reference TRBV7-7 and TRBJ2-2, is GAGVSQSPRYKVTKRGQDVTLRCDPISSHATLYWYQQALGQGPEFLTYFNYEAQPDKSGLPSDRFSAERPEGSISTLTIQRTEQRDSAMYRCASSFLADGELFFGEGSRLTVL.

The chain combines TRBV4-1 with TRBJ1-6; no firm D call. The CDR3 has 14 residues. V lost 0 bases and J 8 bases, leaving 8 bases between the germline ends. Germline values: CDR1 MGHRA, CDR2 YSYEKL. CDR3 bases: TGCGCCAGCAGCCAAGATATCGAGGATTCACCCCTCCACTTT. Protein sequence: CASSQDIEDSPLHF.

The CDR3 bases are TGTGCCAGCAGTCCTGACTCTAGGGAGCAGTACTTC. It specifies CASSPDSREQYF. The V call is TRBV6-5, the J call TRBJ2-7; D is uncertain. CDR1 MNHEY and CDR2 SVGAGI come from the germline V gene. V dropped 5 bases and J dropped 7 bases, with 12 bases sitting between them. The CDR3 is 12 amino acids.

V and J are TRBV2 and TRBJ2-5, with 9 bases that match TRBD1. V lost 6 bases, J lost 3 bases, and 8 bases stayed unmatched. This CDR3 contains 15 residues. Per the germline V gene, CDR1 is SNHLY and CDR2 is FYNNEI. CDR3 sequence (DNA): TGTGCCAGCAGAAGGACAGGGGACTACGAAGAGACCCAGTACTTC. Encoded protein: CASRRTGDYEETQYF.

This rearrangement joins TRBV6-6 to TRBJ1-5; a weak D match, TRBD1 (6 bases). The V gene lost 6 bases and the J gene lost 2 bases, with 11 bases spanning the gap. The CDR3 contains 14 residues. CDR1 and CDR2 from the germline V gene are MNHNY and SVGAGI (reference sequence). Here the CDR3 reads CASRQGYGNQPQHF. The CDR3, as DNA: TGTGCCAGCAGGCAGGGGTACGGCAATCAGCCCCAGCATTTT.

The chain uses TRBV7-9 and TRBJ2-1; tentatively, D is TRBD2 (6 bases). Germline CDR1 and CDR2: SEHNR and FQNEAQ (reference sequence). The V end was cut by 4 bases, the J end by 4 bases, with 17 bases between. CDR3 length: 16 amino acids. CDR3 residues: CASSSRLDPLYNEQFF. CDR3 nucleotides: TGTGCCAGCAGCTCAAGACTAGACCCCCTGTACAATGAGCAGTTCTTC.

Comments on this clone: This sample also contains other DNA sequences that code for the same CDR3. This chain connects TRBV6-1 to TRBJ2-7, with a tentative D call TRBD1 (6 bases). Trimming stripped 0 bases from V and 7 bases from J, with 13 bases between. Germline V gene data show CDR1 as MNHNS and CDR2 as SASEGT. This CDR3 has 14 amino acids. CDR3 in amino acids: CASSEAVQGGEQYF. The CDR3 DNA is TGTGCCAGCAGTGAAGCGGTACAGGGTGGTGAGCAGTACTTC.

CDR3 nucleotide sequence: TGTGCCAGCAGCCTCCAGGGGAGGATGGACAATGAGCAGTTCTTC. Translation gives CASSLQGRMDNEQFF. V and J are TRBV14 and TRBJ2-1; the D gene could be TRBD1 or TRBD2 (6 bases each). CDR1 is SGHDN, CDR2 FVKESK, per germline. Deletions cut 4 bases from V and 5 bases from J, with 15 bases between. This CDR3 spans 15 amino acids. Full variable domain (remainder filled in from reference TRBV14 and TRBJ2-1): EAGVTQFPSHSVIEKGQTVTLRCDPISGHDNLYWYRRVMGKEIKFLLHFVKESKQDESGMPNNRFLAERTGGTYSTLKVQPAELEDSGVYFCASSLQGRMDNEQFFGPGTRLTVL.

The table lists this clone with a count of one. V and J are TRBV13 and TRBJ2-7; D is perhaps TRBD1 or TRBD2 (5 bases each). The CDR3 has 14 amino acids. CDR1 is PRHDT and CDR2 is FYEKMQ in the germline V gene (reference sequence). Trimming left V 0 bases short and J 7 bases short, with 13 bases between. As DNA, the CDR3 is TGTGCCAGCAGCTTAGGGGACGGGACCGAGGAGCAGTACTTC. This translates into CASSLGDGTEEQYF.

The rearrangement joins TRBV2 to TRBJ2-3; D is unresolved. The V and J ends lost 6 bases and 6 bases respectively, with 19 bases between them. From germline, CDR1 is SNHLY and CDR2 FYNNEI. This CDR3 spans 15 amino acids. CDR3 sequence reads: CASSPRASTSDTQYF. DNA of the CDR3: TGTGCCAGCAGCCCCCGGGCCTCTACGTCGGATACGCAGTATTTT.

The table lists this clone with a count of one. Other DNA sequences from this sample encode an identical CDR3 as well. CDR3: CASSRGVPYEQYF. CDR3 in DNA: TGTGCCAGCAGCAGGGGTGTGCCCTACGAGCAGTACTTC. This rearrangement joins TRBV7-9 to TRBJ2-7; maybe TRBD1 (5 bases). V shed 5 bases and J shed 2 bases, with 10 bases lying between them. Germline V gene sequence: CDR1 SEHNR, CDR2 FQNEAQ (reference sequence). The CDR3 is made up of 13 amino acids.

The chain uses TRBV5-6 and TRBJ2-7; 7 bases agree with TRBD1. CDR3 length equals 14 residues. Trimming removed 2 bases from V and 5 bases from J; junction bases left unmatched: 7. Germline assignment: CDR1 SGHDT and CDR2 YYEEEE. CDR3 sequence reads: CASSFGQGVNEQYF. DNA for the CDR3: TGTGCCAGCAGCTTCGGGCAGGGGGTAAACGAGCAGTACTTC.